The T cell receptor beta chain under discussion was sequenced for a study of T cell responses to AZD1222 COVID-19 vaccine. Study results and caveats: Variant regions that are unmutated are reportedly the target of nearly half of spike-specific TCRs. Seropositivity was recorded at baseline in only 6 or 7 AZD1222 recipients.

Only in-frame clones appear in the TCRdb table, and some are missing; sequencing was by immunoSEQ multiplex PCR. The data hold more than 85,000 clones, with roughly 80% observed a single time. Trimming removed 1 base from V and 2 bases from J, with 8 bases in between. Looked up from germline, CDR1 is SGHAT and CDR2 is FQNNGV. The CDR3 is 14 residues long. In the case of this clone: Antigen unknown.

The source material was peripheral blood, sampled on day 0 of AZD1222 vaccination. The chain couples TRBV11-2 to TRBJ2-5; D gene unclear. This clonotype originated in an adult in good health. The CDR3 sequence is CASSLGYRQETQYF. In DNA form, the CDR3 reads TGTGCCAGCAGCTTAGGTTATAGGCAAGAGACCCAGTACTTC.